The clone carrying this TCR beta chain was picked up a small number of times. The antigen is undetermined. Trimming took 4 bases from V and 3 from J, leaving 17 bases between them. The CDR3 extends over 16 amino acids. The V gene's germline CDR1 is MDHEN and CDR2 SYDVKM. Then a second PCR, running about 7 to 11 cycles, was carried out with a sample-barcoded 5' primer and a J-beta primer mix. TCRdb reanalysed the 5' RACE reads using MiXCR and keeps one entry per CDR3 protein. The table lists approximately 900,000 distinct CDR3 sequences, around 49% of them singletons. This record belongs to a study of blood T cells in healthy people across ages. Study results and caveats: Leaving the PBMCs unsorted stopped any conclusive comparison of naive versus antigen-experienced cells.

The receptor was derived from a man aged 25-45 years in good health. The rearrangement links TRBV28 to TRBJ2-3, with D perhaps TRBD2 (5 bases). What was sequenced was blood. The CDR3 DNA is TGTGCCAGCAGTTCGGCGGGTCCTCCGACGACAGATACGCAGTATTTT. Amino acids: CASSSAGPPTTDTQYF.